The T cell receptor beta chain described here comes from a study of neurological immune-mediated disorders. Whole-study findings and limits: None of the CDR3 amino acid sequences in expanded clones turned up in more than one subject, which points to private repertoires in all groups. Falling below healthy controls, multiple sclerosis showed the least TCR clonal expansion, while HTLV-1-associated myelopathy showed the most.

Synthesis of cDNA was performed by 5'RACE using 10-nucleotide random UMIs. MiXCR was run by TCRdb on the 5' RACE reads, yielding one entry per CDR3 protein. The sample has under 85,000 distinct CDR3 sequences, around a tenth seen once; the top ten hold roughly 2%. The V gene end was trimmed by 4 bases and the J gene end by 5 bases; junction bases not matched to a gene: 8. The CDR3 extends over 15 amino acids. Germline assignment: CDR1 SGHRS and CDR2 YFSETQ. Unsorted libraries used 2 million PBMCs kept at -80 degrees C. This clonotype was seen many times. Its antigen remains unidentified. The sequenced sample was PBMCs. The J gene is TRBJ2-5, the V gene TRBV5-1, with TRBD2 identical over 10 bases. This sequence originates from a man in his forties in good health. The CDR3 sequence is CASSLAGESRETQYF. CDR3 bases: TGCGCCAGCAGCCTAGCGGGGGAGAGCAGGGAGACCCAGTACTTC. Supplemented by reference TRBV5-1 and TRBJ2-5, the full variable domain reads KAGVTQTPRYLIKTRGQQVTLSCSPISGHRSVSWYQQTPGQGLQFLFEYFSETQRNKGNFPGRFSGRQFSNSRSEMNVSTLELGDSALYLCASSLAGESRETQYFGPGTRLLVL.